Detailed here is one TCR beta chain. Regarding time point: pretreatment peripheral blood. The study enrolled patients with locally advanced or metastatic urothelial carcinoma. Between 1 and 8 samples per patient were obtained, pretreatment and on-treatment. Trimming shortened V by 4 bases and J by 2 bases, and 9 bases separated the two germline ends. The CDR3 has 13 residues. Germline V CDR1 and CDR2: KGHSH, LQKENI. This entry belongs to a study of PD-L1 blockade in urothelial cancer. Spiking of synthetic TCR analog templates was performed in each PCR. The data were produced by immunoSEQ multiplex PCR, yet TCRdb's version contains in-frame clones alone and is incomplete. This sample carries 40,000 or so clones, roughly nine tenths of them seen once, and the ten largest clones take around 11%.

The chain has TRBV18 and TRBJ2-7, with a tentative D call TRBD1 (5 bases). Sequencing used PBMCs, obtained around atezolizumab (anti-PD-L1) treatment. The TCR was taken from a woman aged 60-75 years with urothelial cancer. The CDR3 DNA is TGTGCCAGCTCACACAGGAGCCCCTACGAGCAGTACTTC. It codes for CASSHRSPYEQYF.